This T cell receptor (beta chain) was profiled in a study of blood T cell repertoires in COVID-19. Study at large: Acute and convalescent COVID-19 samples came from the United States, Italy and Spain. The cDNA or gDNA used as material had been derived from T cells, B-cell-depleted T cells, or PBMCs.

In the source study's methods: Reference gene primer amplification gave nucleated cell count estimates. Clones were read by immunoSEQ multiplex PCR, and TCRdb kept only the in-frame ones, dropping some. That table supplies the V and J calls and clone size; D and trimming were determined from the DNA. The sample consists of around 190,000 clones, 84% of them appearing once. Per germline, CDR1 LNHDA and CDR2 SQIVND (reference sequence). Losses at the gene ends were 5 bases for V and 4 bases for J; bases not matched to a gene: 12. The CDR3 runs to 16 residues. The sample was peripheral blood. This sequence joins TRBV19 and TRBJ1-2; 8 bases are shared with TRBD1. The sequence came from a human donor in a cohort sampled during active COVID-19. CDR3 nucleotides: TGTGCCAGTAGTTCGGCCGGGACAGGTTTTTTCTATGGCTACACCTTC. It codes for CASSSAGTGFFYGYTF.